A single sample gave rise to the 7 T cell receptor beta chains below, sequenced in a study of OX40 agonist ivuxolimab in advanced cancers. Preparation of the library involved the immunoSEQ multiplex PCR assay. TCRdb took this table from immuneACCESS and kept in-frame rearrangements with V and J called. Such tables lack part of the clones; where checked against another copy, unresolved V genes explain under half of the gap, and the rest is unexplained. For this sample there are around 94,000 clones; roughly 90% appear just once. The ten largest clones take up 3.4% of the sample. The specimen was CD4+ or CD8+ T cells sorted from blood, collected in a trial of the OX40 agonist ivuxolimab. The source of these receptors is an adult with an advanced solid tumor such as melanoma, head and neck, liver or kidney cancer.

V gene TRBV30 combines with J gene TRBJ2-3; 10 positions agree with TRBD2. Germline V gene lookup returns CDR1 GTSNPN and CDR2 SVGIG (reference sequence). CDR3 length: 17 residues. V shed 3 bases, J shed 3 bases, and the junction held 12 bases outside the gene matches. The CDR3 DNA follows: TGTGCCTGGAGCCTTACCCCCCGAGCGGGGGGGACAGATACGCAGTATTTT. Translated, it gives CAWSLTPRAGGTDTQYF.

The chain is built from TRBV9 and TRBJ2-3; 9 bases match TRBD1. This CDR3 is 15 amino acids long. The germline gives CDR1 SGDLS, CDR2 YYNGEE. Germline trimming cut 4 bases from V and 1 base from J; bases unmatched to any gene: 4. CDR3 in amino acids: CASSSQGAGTDTQYF. In DNA, the CDR3 is TGTGCCAGCAGCTCACAGGGGGCGGGCACAGATACGCAGTATTTT.

V gene TRBV20-1 combines with J gene TRBJ2-1, with unresolved D. The V end was cut by 3 bases, the J end by 6 bases, with 6 bases between. Germline CDR1 is DFQATT and CDR2 is SNEGSKA (reference sequence). This CDR3 is built from 11 residues. This CDR3 reads CSASELNEQFF. CDR3 nucleotide sequence: TGCAGTGCTAGTGAGCTCAATGAGCAGTTCTTC.

The chain is built from TRBV28 and TRBJ2-1; a possible D gene is TRBD1 (5 bases). This CDR3 region has 13 residues. Germline lookup yields CDR1 MDHEN and CDR2 SYDVKM. Trimming took off 3 bases at V and 6 bases at J, with 9 bases between the two ends. The CDR3 loop is CASSFLRVNEQFF. CDR3 coding DNA: TGTGCCAGCAGTTTCCTCAGGGTCAATGAGCAGTTCTTC.

V and J are TRBV19 and TRBJ2-1, with D uncertain. CDR3 size: 16 residues. The germline gives CDR1 LNHDA, CDR2 SQIVND (reference sequence). The germline V and J ends were trimmed by 9 bases and 0 bases, with 18 bases remaining between them. The CDR3 here is CASTPHPMSSYNEQFF. DNA for the CDR3: TGTGCCAGCACACCCCATCCTATGAGCTCCTACAATGAGCAGTTCTTC.

The chain recombines TRBV6-6 with TRBJ2-3, with D tentatively TRBD1 (5 bases). From germline, CDR1 is MNHNY and CDR2 SVGAGI (reference sequence). CDR3 length: 15 amino acids. V was shortened by 7 bases and J by 0 bases, with 14 bases between the two germline ends. In DNA, the CDR3 is TGTGCCAGCACCACGTCAGGGAAAAGCACAGATACGCAGTATTTT. Amino acids: CASTTSGKSTDTQYF.

The V and J genes are TRBV4-1 and TRBJ2-7; D gene ambiguous. V was pared by 1 base and J by 4 bases, with 5 bases between. The CDR3 has 12 residues. The germline gives CDR1 MGHRA, CDR2 YSYEKL. The CDR3 loop is CASSQGSYEQYF. DNA of the CDR3: TGCGCCAGCAGCCAAGGGTCTTACGAGCAGTACTTC.